The TCR beta chain described here comes from a study of cytomegalovirus exposure and HLA in healthy donors. Study in general: The early release's HLA-typed donors yielded tens of millions of unique TCRs. The study's findings and limits: A previous analysis found most TCR beta V segments productive roughly 87% or roughly 30% of the time.

Comments on this clone: Its antigen is not identified.

J lost 7 bases, V lost 6 bases, and 12 bases had no gene match. Germline CDR1 and CDR2: MDHEN and SYDVKM. The CDR3 has 16 residues. It was healthy bone marrow donors who served as donors. The PCR made use of 60 Vbeta and 13 Jbeta primers. Some clones are missing from TCRdb's copy, which holds only in-frame ones; the method was immunoSEQ multiplex PCR. Among 150,000 or so clones listed, over 60% were seen once. The chain is built from TRBV28 and TRBJ1-4; 9 nucleotides match TRBD1. Specimen: PBMCs. The TCR sequence derives from a man aged 40-55 years in good health and CMV-seropositive. CDR3 loop: CASRHPLPGQGEKLFF. The DNA of the CDR3 is TGTGCCAGCAGACATCCCCTGCCGGGACAGGGTGAAAAACTGTTTTTT.